This T cell receptor (beta chain) was recorded in a study of blood T cell repertoires in COVID-19. From germline, CDR1 is SQVTM and CDR2 ANQGSEA. The CDR3 length is 14 residues. V was shortened by 4 bases and J by 0 bases, with 9 bases between the two germline ends. Some clones are missing from TCRdb's copy, which holds only in-frame ones; the method was immunoSEQ multiplex PCR. This sample has about 90,000 clones, with more than 80% found just once. This clonotype originated in an older woman with acute or convalescent COVID-19. Sequencing was performed on peripheral blood. V usage is TRBV29-1 and J usage is TRBJ1-4, with D hard to call. In DNA, the CDR3 is TGCAGCGTTGCCCCAGGTCCAACTAATGAAAAACTGTTTTTT. This gives the protein CSVAPGPTNEKLFF.